This T cell receptor beta chain was obtained from a study of Ad26.COV2.S vaccination and SARS-CoV-2 variants. Treatment described: some 19 received Ad26.COV2.S at low or high dose, single or two shots; 5 received placebo; per-sample allocation not given. The samples were gathered on day 63 after the first injection of vaccine or placebo. Generated by immunoSEQ multiplex PCR, the TCRdb table keeps only in-frame clones and is missing some. Found here are around 270,000 clones, approximately 88% of them singletons; the top ten hold just under 3%. The V gene's germline CDR1 is LNHNV and CDR2 YYDKDF (reference sequence). The V end lost 1 base, the J end lost 8 bases, and 15 bases lay between the germline ends. This CDR3 region has 15 residues.

The source of this sequence is a person aged 18-60 years who received the Ad26.COV2.S COVID-19 vaccine or a placebo. V usage is TRBV15 and J usage is TRBJ2-1, with D perhaps matching TRBD2 (5 bases). The specimen comprised peripheral blood, sampled in a trial of Ad26.COV2.S vaccine versus placebo. DNA of the CDR3: TGTGCCACCAGCAGAGTTCGGGGTTTTGTCGATGAGCAGTTCTTC. Translated: CATSRVRGFVDEQFF. The whole variable domain, filled in from reference TRBV15 and TRBJ2-1, reads DAMVIQNPRYQVTQFGKPVTLSCSQTLNHNVMYWYQQKSSQAPKLLFHYYDKDFNNEADTPDNFQSRRPNTSFCFLDIRSPGLGDTAMYLCATSRVRGFVDEQFFGPGTRLTVL.